This TCR beta chain was identified during a study of vaccination effects on CD4 cells after COVID-19. The study's findings and limits: Late after vaccination, infection- and vaccine-induced clones showed marked clonal contraction. Healthy vaccinees' vaccine-induced clones included only 1 of 255 that recognized common cold coronaviruses.

This CDR3 contains 15 residues. The V and J ends lost 7 bases and 0 bases respectively, with 15 bases between them. Germline CDR1 reads LNHDA; CDR2 reads SQIVND (reference sequence). Data came from immunoSEQ multiplex PCR; TCRdb stores just in-frame clones and leaves some out. The sample lists tens of thousands of clones; approximately 76% were seen once. Points on this clone: What it binds is not known.

Under the ViraFEST assay, PBMC were stimulated with viral peptide pools so that antigen-specific CD4+ T cells expanded. Sequencing was performed afterwards. After less than twelve days in culture, the CD4+ T cells were isolated. Testing of the vaccine recipients showed negative nucleocapsid antibodies and no prior SARS-CoV-2 infection. IL-2 medium supplanted half the medium on days 3 and 7. J is TRBJ1-1 and V is TRBV19, with D possibly TRBD1 on 6 matching bases. This TCR came from a human donor who received a COVID-19 vaccine. The sequences come from CD4+ T cells from PBMCs cultured with HCoV-NL63 spike peptides, collected before COVID-19 vaccination. The CDR3 nucleotides read TGTGCCAGTACCCGAGGGGGGGGGTTGAACACTGAAGCTTTCTTT. It encodes CASTRGGGLNTEAFF. The entire variable domain, with the rest obtained from reference TRBV19 and TRBJ1-1, is as follows: DGGITQSPKYLFRKEGQNVTLSCEQNLNHDAMYWYRQDPGQGLRLIYYSQIVNDFQKGDIAEGYSVSREKKESFPLTVTSAQKNPTAFYLCASTRGGGLNTEAFFGQGTRLTVV.